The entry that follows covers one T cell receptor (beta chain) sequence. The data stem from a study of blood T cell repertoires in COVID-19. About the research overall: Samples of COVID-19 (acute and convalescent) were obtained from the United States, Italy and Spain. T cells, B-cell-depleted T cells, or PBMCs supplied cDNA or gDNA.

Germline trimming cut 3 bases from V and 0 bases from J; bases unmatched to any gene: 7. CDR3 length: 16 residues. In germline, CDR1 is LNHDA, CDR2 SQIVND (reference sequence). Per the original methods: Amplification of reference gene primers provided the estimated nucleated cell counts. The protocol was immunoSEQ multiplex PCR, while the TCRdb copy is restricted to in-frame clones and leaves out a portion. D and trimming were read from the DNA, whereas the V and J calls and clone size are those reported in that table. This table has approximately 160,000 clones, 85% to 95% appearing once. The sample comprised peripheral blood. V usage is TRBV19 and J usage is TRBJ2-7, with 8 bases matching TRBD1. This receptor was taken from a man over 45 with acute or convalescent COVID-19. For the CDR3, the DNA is TGTGCCAGTAGTATGTCGACAGGGGTAAGCTCCTACGAGCAGTACTTC. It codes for CASSMSTGVSSYEQYF.